The 27 T cell receptor delta chains given below trace back to one sample, sequenced in a study of Vδ1+ human thymocytes. Study results and limitations: In the thymus, TRG and TRD repertoires looked highly polyclonal with Gaussian CDR3 lengths.

For these receptors, no antigen is known. RNA was extracted from the cells and then reverse transcribed. Pooled V-gene forward primers with one constant-region reverse primer generated the CDR3 amplicons by multiplex PCR. TCRdb re-identified clones in the multiplex PCR reads via CATT. The sample lists 24,000 or so delta-chain clones, approximately 30% occurring once. Input material: Vdelta1+ gamma-delta thymocytes from the thymus. Subset of the sample: FACS-sorted CD3+ TCRalphabeta- TCRVdelta1+ TCRVdelta2- thymocytes. All receptors derive from a boy in the first two years of life who had congenital heart surgery.

The V and J genes are TRDV1 and TRDJ1; 11 bases line up with TRDD3. The germline V gene encodes CDR1 TSWWSYY and CDR2 QGS. J was trimmed by 11 bases and V by 5 bases; bases with no gene match: 22. This CDR3 contains 18 residues. CDR3 amino acids: CALGTFPVLLGDKSGLIF. The DNA of the CDR3 is TGTGCTCTTGGGACCTTCCCCGTCCTACTGGGGGATAAGAGTGGGCTCATCTTT.

The rearrangement uses TRDV1 and TRDJ1; 9 bases map to TRDD2. The V gene end was trimmed by 5 bases and the J gene end by 4 bases; junction bases not matched to a gene: 29. The V gene's germline CDR1 is TSWWSYY and CDR2 QGS. The CDR3 has 22 amino acids. For the CDR3, the DNA is TGTGCTCTTGGGAAACCCTTCCTACCCCGCCATTCCGGTACTGGGGTATACGATAAACTCATCTTT. It translates to CALGKPFLPRHSGTGVYDKLIF.

This clone occurred a few times. This sequence joins TRDV1 and TRDJ1; 7 bases map to TRDD3. The length of the CDR3 is 20 residues. Germline CDR1 is TSWWSYY and CDR2 is QGS. The V segment lost 4 bases and the J segment 0 bases; nucleotides outside the gene matches: 20. CDR3 sequence reads: CALGGGMTSRGIADTDKLIF. CDR3 coding DNA: TGTGCTCTTGGGGGCGGTATGACGAGTAGGGGGATCGCGGACACCGATAAACTCATCTTT.

The sample holds many counts of this clone. In the same sample, other DNA sequences code for this CDR3. The chain recombines TRDV1 with TRDJ1, with D possibly TRDD3 on 5 matching bases. The V and J ends lost 7 bases and 0 bases respectively, with 24 bases between them. CDR1 and CDR2 from the germline V gene are TSWWSYY and QGS. The CDR3 is made up of 18 amino acids. This CDR3 reads CALAQWVPGDSDTDKLIF. CDR3 nucleotides: TGTGCTCTTGCTCAATGGGTACCCGGGGACTCAGACACCGATAAACTCATCTTT.

The chain has TRDV1 and TRDJ1; 7 bases are shared with TRDD3. Looked up from germline, CDR1 is TSWWSYY and CDR2 is QGS. This CDR3 comprises 14 residues. Unmatched junction bases numbered 11, after V lost 4 bases and J lost 9 bases. In DNA, the CDR3 is TGTGCTCTTGGGGCCTACTGGGGTAGGGGCCAACTCATCTTT. The encoded protein is CALGAYWGRGQLIF.

In its sample, this clone is medium-sized. The chain couples TRDV1 to TRDJ1, with D uncertain. From germline, CDR1 is TSWWSYY and CDR2 QGS. The CDR3 contains 15 residues. V dropped 1 base and J dropped 0 bases, with 9 bases sitting between them. CDR3 nucleotide sequence: TGTGCTCTTGGGGAACGGGGCTCTTACACCGATAAACTCATCTTT. It yields the protein CALGERGSYTDKLIF.

The gene calls are TRDV1 and TRDJ1, with 10 bases identical to TRDD3. CDR3 length: 21 amino acids. Germline lookup yields CDR1 TSWWSYY and CDR2 QGS. After removal of 2 bases from V and 7 bases from J, the junction contained 25 bases not matched to a gene. This CDR3 reads CALGERSRPSSGDTHGGKLIF. As DNA, the CDR3 is TGTGCTCTTGGGGAAAGGTCTCGGCCTTCCTCGGGGGATACGCACGGGGGTAAACTCATCTTT.

This chain joins TRDV2 and TRDJ1; no clear D. V lost 9 bases and J 0 bases, leaving 7 bases between the germline ends. Looked up from germline, CDR1 is GEAIGNYY and CDR2 is EKD. The CDR3 extends over 11 amino acids. The DNA for the CDR3 is TGTGCCAGAATCTACACCGATAAACTCATCTTT. Translated: CARIYTDKLIF.

The sample holds one count of this clone. Other nucleotide sequences in the sample specify the same CDR3. The V call is TRDV1, the J call TRDJ1, with 9 bases fitting TRDD3. V was pared by 0 bases and J by 0 bases, with 17 bases of the junction left unmatched. This CDR3 is 21 amino acids long. The germline CDR1 and CDR2 sequences are TSWWSYY and QGS. CDR3: CALGELGSLKGGYWYTDKLIF. The CDR3 DNA reads as TGTGCTCTTGGGGAACTAGGATCACTAAAGGGGGGATACTGGTACACCGATAAACTCATCTTT.

Many counts were recorded for this clone. The chain links TRDV1 to TRDJ1, with 8 positions matching TRDD3. The J segment lost 3 bases and the V segment lost 2 bases, leaving 11 bases of the junction unmatched. There are 17 residues in the CDR3. Germline V gene sequence: CDR1 TSWWSYY, CDR2 QGS. The CDR3 protein is CALGEGSTGGGADKLIF. The CDR3 DNA is TGTGCTCTTGGGGAAGGGAGTACTGGGGGCGGCGCCGATAAACTCATCTTT.

This clone has a handful of counts. This likely reflects a read error, since a far larger clone is one base away. The chain couples TRDV2 to TRDJ2, with D perhaps matching TRDD1 (6 bases). This CDR3 is built from 15 residues. Germline-derived CDR1 and CDR2 are GEAIGNYY and EKD. In DNA, the CDR3 is TGTGCCTGCCCTGGTGGGGAAATACTGACAGCACGACTCTTCTTT. Its protein is CACPGGEILTARLFF.

This clone has just a few counts. Given a much more abundant clone one base away, this may be a read error. The rearrangement links TRDV2 to TRDJ1, with 7 bases matching TRDD3. V lost 8 bases, J lost 0 bases, and 17 bases stayed unmatched. The germline V gene has CDR1 GEAIGNYY and CDR2 EKD. The CDR3 is 17 amino acids. The CDR3: CASTSWGYPSHTDKLIF. Written as DNA, the CDR3 is TGTGCCTCCACCAGCTGGGGGTACCCGTCTCACACCGATAAACTCATCTTT.

A few counts support this clone. The V call is TRDV1, the J call TRDJ1; no clear D gene. V was shortened by 3 bases and J by 1 base, with 24 bases between the two germline ends. This CDR3 contains 19 residues. Germline V CDR1 and CDR2: TSWWSYY, QGS. CDR3 region: CALGEPLPSGVPTTDKLIF. CDR3 sequence (DNA): TGTGCTCTTGGGGAGCCCCTCCCCTCAGGGGTACCCACCACCGATAAACTCATCTTT.

The J gene is TRDJ1, the V gene TRDV1; 7 bases agree with TRDD3. CDR3 size: 21 residues. Germline loops: CDR1 TSWWSYY, CDR2 QGS. V gave up 1 base and J gave up 8 bases; unmatched junction bases: 28. In DNA form, the CDR3 reads TGTGCTCTTGGGGAACCTAAGGGGTGCCTACGCTGTTCTGGGGGCCACCTCAAACTCATCTTT. As protein: CALGEPKGCLRCSGGHLKLIF.

Comments on this clone: A far larger clone is one base from this, pointing to a likely read error. The rearrangement uses TRDV2 and TRDJ1, with 12 bases that match TRDD3. There are 15 residues in the CDR3. Germline CDR1 reads GEAIGNYY; CDR2 reads EKD. The DNA of the CDR3 is TGTGCCTGTGACACCGTCTGGGGGATACGTTATAACCTCATCTTT. It yields the protein CACDTVWGIRYNLIF.

The chain has TRDV1 and TRDJ1; 7 positions match TRDD3. The junction had 39 bases not matched to a gene; V was cut back by 2 bases and J by 12 bases. Per germline, CDR1 TSWWSYY and CDR2 QGS. This CDR3 comprises 23 residues. The CDR3 reads CALGEGLPGEGGPRLVDTSGVIF. CDR3 nucleotides: TGTGCTCTTGGGGAAGGTCTACCCGGGGAGGGTGGACCGAGACTGGTGGATACGTCAGGGGTCATCTTT.

Only a few counts were recorded for this clone. This chain connects TRDV1 to TRDJ1; D might be TRDD3 (6 bases). V was shortened by 1 base and J by 1 base, with 25 bases between the two germline ends. The CDR3 loop spans 20 amino acids. Germline CDR1 TSWWSYY, CDR2 QGS. CDR3 DNA: TGTGCTCTTGGGGAACCCAATTCCTTCGGCAAGGATACCGGCACCGATAAACTCATCTTT. It codes for CALGEPNSFGKDTGTDKLIF.

This clone has a handful of counts. This sequence joins TRDV1 and TRDJ1, with D possibly being TRDD3 (5 bases). V was shortened by 5 bases and J by 0 bases, with 16 bases between the two germline ends. This CDR3 is built from 16 residues. Germline V lookup: CDR1 TSWWSYY, CDR2 QGS. The DNA for the CDR3 is TGTGCTCTTGGGTCAAGCCCGGGGGGTTACACCGATAAACTCATCTTT. Amino acid sequence: CALGSSPGGYTDKLIF.

V and J are TRDV1 and TRDJ1; TRDD3 might be the D (5 bases). Germline CDR1 reads TSWWSYY; CDR2 reads QGS. The CDR3 extends over 16 amino acids. V lost 4 bases, J lost 0 bases, and 15 bases lay in between. The DNA for the CDR3 is TGTGCTCTTGGGGCCGCTGGGAGGTACTACACCGATAAACTCATCTTT. Protein: CALGAAGRYYTDKLIF.

This clone has ten or more counts. This chain connects TRDV1 to TRDJ1; D call uncertain. The CDR3 covers 17 residues. In germline, CDR1 is TSWWSYY, CDR2 QGS. The V and J ends lost 3 bases and 4 bases respectively, with 21 bases between them. The CDR3 protein is CALGENLVGRGIDKLIF. The CDR3 region has the DNA TGTGCTCTTGGGGAGAACCTCGTAGGCCGCGGTATCGATAAACTCATCTTT.

Note on this clone: A read error may account for a junction end that differs from germline. The V and J genes are TRDV1 and TRDJ1, with D perhaps matching TRDD2 (5 bases). This CDR3 has 23 amino acids. CDR1 is TSWWSYY, CDR2 QGS, per germline. DNA for the CDR3: TGTGCTCTTGGGGGACCTCTTCCCCACCTCCTCCATGAATCCGGCAAGTACACCAATAAACTCATCTTT. The encoded protein is CALGGPLPHLLHESGKYTNKLIF.

The rearrangement joins TRDV1 to TRDJ1; D possibly corresponds to TRDD3 (6 bases). Trimming shortened V by 6 bases and J by 0 bases, and 29 bases separated the two germline ends. The CDR3 totals 20 residues. The germline V gene has CDR1 TSWWSYY and CDR2 QGS. Here the CDR3 DNA reads TGTGCTCTTGGTCTATGGGGGCAACGGGGGAGCAATTTTTACACCGATAAACTCATCTTT. It is translated as CALGLWGQRGSNFYTDKLIF.

This clone came up a few times. The genes are TRDV1 and TRDJ1; D is possibly TRDD2 (5 bases). The CDR3 sequence is 18 residues long. Germline loops: CDR1 TSWWSYY, CDR2 QGS. Deletions cut 4 bases from V and 0 bases from J, with 21 bases between. The CDR3 loop reads CALGVRLPPNPHTDKLIF. The CDR3 coding sequence is TGTGCTCTTGGGGTACGTCTTCCGCCCAATCCACACACCGATAAACTCATCTTT.

This clone is judged medium-sized (0.01 to 0.1%). The chain employs TRDV1 and TRDJ1; TRDD3 matches 12 bases. The CDR3 sequence is 20 residues long. V was clipped by 2 bases and J by 3 bases; unmatched bases: 16. Looked up from germline, CDR1 is TSWWSYY and CDR2 is QGS. CDR3 sequence: CALGETTGLGDTFKSDKLIF. The CDR3 DNA reads TGTGCTCTTGGGGAAACCACCGGACTGGGGGATACATTTAAGTCCGATAAACTCATCTTT.

This clone has just a few counts. The sample holds other DNA sequences that translate to the same CDR3. This rearrangement joins TRDV1 to TRDJ1; 8 nucleotides match TRDD3. The J segment lost 0 bases and the V segment lost 0 bases, leaving 18 bases of the junction unmatched. Germline V gene lookup returns CDR1 TSWWSYY and CDR2 QGS. The CDR3 consists of 21 residues. The DNA for the CDR3 is TGTGCTCTTGGGGAACTTCCCTACCCTCGTTTGCTGGGGGACCACACCGATAAACTCATCTTT. It codes for CALGELPYPRLLGDHTDKLIF.

This clone was counted a few times. The chain is built from TRDV1 and TRDJ1; 9 bases align to TRDD3. The CDR3 runs 22 residues. V lost 2 bases to trimming and J lost 1 base; unmatched junction nucleotides: 23. Germline-derived CDR1 and CDR2 are TSWWSYY and QGS. DNA of the CDR3: TGTGCTCTTGGGGAAGGGGGTCCCGGACCTACGCCACTGGGGGAGGCCACCGATAAACTCATCTTT. This codes for CALGEGGPGPTPLGEATDKLIF.

The chain uses TRDV1 and TRDJ1; the D is unclear. Germline CDR1 TSWWSYY, CDR2 QGS. V was pared by 0 bases and J by 1 base, with 24 bases between. The CDR3 length is 20 residues. DNA of the CDR3: TGTGCTCTTGGGGAACTCATTCGCTTTCCCCCGCGGGACTGCACCGATAAACTCATCTTT. Protein sequence: CALGELIRFPPRDCTDKLIF.